The entry below describes one TCR beta chain. The record originates from a study of T cell changes during pregnancy in multiple sclerosis. Only in-frame clones appear in the TCRdb table, and some are missing; sequencing was by immunoSEQ multiplex PCR. This table holds more than 35,000 clones, around 90% found once. Trimming shortened V by 2 bases and J by 4 bases, and 12 bases separated the two germline ends. This CDR3 is 14 amino acids long. CDR1 is MNHNS, CDR2 SASEGT, per germline. This TCR was sampled from a female donor in good health, enrolled as a control in a pregnancy study. The genes are TRBV6-1 and TRBJ2-7; D gene uncertain. The sample in question was CD8+ T cells from peripheral blood mononuclear cells, obtained after pregnancy. CDR3 sequence (DNA): TGTGCCAGCAGTGAAAGGAGTACGGTTTACGAGCAGTACTTC. It codes for CASSERSTVYEQYF.